Sequencing of this TCR beta chain was carried out in a study of tumor and adjacent non-tumor tissue in lung cancer. The CDR3 spans 14 residues. Germline V gene sequence: CDR1 DFQATT, CDR2 SNEGSKA (reference sequence). A word on this clonotype: A much larger clone sits a single nucleotide away, making a read error possible.

No cell sorting was done before RNA was extracted from the tissue. A modified ARM-PCR protocol with three rounds of nested PCR amplified TCRbeta. TCRdb fed the multiplex PCR reads into MiXCR, producing one record per CDR3 protein. Among more than 85,000 distinct CDR3 sequences listed, roughly 80% were seen once. J is TRBJ2-2 and V is TRBV20-1; D is unclear. This sequence originates from a woman aged 60-70 years with non-small cell lung cancer. Sequenced input: lung tumor tissue. The CDR3 nucleotides read TGCAATGCTAGAAGGACCGTGAACACCGGGGAGCTGTTTTTT. It translates to CNARRTVNTGELFF.